Detailed here is one TCR beta chain. With V trimmed by 4 bases and J by 2 bases, 12 bases remained unmatched. Germline CDR1 and CDR2: LGHNA and YNFKEQ. This CDR3 region has 17 residues. The sample is drawn from a study of blood T cell repertoires in COVID-19. Turning to the study itself: The United States, Italy and Spain were the sources of the acute and convalescent COVID-19 samples. T cells, B-cell-depleted T cells, or PBMCs provided the cDNA or gDNA that served as material.

Enrolment of Seattle patients took place during active infection, and they were followed longitudinally. This table comes from immunoSEQ multiplex PCR, and its TCRdb copy is limited to in-frame clones, with some not included. Among over 60,000 clones listed, less than 85% were seen once. This TCR was recovered from a man aged 45 to 65 with COVID-19, enrolled during active disease. The V and J genes are TRBV4-2 and TRBJ1-2, with 8 bases lining up with TRBD1. Sequenced: peripheral blood. Written as DNA, the CDR3 is TGTGCCAGCAGCCCTCGGGCAGGGGGCGCGTCCAACTATGGCTACACCTTC. Its translation: CASSPRAGGASNYGYTF.